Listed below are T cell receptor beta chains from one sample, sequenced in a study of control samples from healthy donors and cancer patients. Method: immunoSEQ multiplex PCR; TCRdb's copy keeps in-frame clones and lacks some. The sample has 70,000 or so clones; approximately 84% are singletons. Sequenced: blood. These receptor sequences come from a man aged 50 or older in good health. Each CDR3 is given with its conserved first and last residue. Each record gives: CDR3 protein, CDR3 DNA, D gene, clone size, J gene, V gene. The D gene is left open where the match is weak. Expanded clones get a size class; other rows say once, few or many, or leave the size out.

CASSLGGRGDEQYF	TGTGCCAGCAGTTTAGGCGGGAGAGGCGACGAGCAGTACTTC	TRBD2	NA	TRBJ2-7	TRBV28
CAWMVIGGTEAFF	TGTGCCTGGATGGTGATAGGGGGCACTGAAGCTTTCTTT	NA	NA	TRBJ1-1	TRBV30
CASSLQGRSYEQYF	TGTGCCAGCAGCTTACAGGGTCGGTCCTACGAGCAGTACTTC	NA	NA	TRBJ2-7	TRBV11-3
CASTEYGGRGFTEAFF	TGTGCCAGCACCGAATATGGGGGCAGGGGGTTCACTGAAGCTTTCTTT	TRBD1	NA	TRBJ1-1	TRBV7-3
CASSLTSGAASSYEQYF	TGTGCCAGCAGCTTAACTAGCGGGGCCGCCAGCTCCTACGAGCAGTACTTC	TRBD2	NA	TRBJ2-7	TRBV7-6
CASSPPGGETQYF	TGCGCCAGCAGCCCACCCGGGGGAGAGACCCAGTACTTC	NA	few	TRBJ2-5	TRBV4-1
CASSSAGTSGYYEQYF	TGTGCCAGCAGTTCCGCAGGGACTAGCGGGTACTACGAGCAGTACTTC	TRBD2	NA	TRBJ2-7	TRBV28
CAISTPGLAGVARTDTQYF	TGTGCCATCAGTACACCGGGACTAGCGGGAGTAGCTCGCACAGATACGCAGTATTTT	TRBD2	few	TRBJ2-3	TRBV10-3
CASSVVGGAGSVGNTIYF	TGTGCCAGCAGCGTAGTGGGGGGCGCGGGAAGTGTCGGAAACACCATATATTTT	NA	NA	TRBJ1-3	TRBV9
CATSAAQGGSIDTQYF	TGTGCCACCAGCGCTGCCCAAGGGGGCTCGATAGATACGCAGTATTTT	TRBD1	few	TRBJ2-3	TRBV15